Each of the 9 T cell receptor beta chains below was sequenced from the same sample in a study of CD8 T cells in Susac syndrome. Random hexamers were used to reverse transcribe an amount of roughly 0.45 to 1 ug RNA. TCRdb independently ran MiXCR on the immunoSEQ multiplex PCR reads; one entry per CDR3 protein. The sample consists of approximately 100,000 distinct CDR3 sequences, approximately 94% of them appearing once. The source material was CD8+ T cells from PBMCs. These receptors all stem from a human donor with Susac syndrome.

The V call is TRBV11-3, the J call TRBJ2-3, with a weak D call TRBD2 (6 bases). Germline CDR1 is SGHNT and CDR2 is YENEEA. Trimming stripped 6 bases from V and 5 bases from J, with 15 bases between. CDR3 size: 14 residues. The CDR3 reads CASRADRGGDTQYF. CDR3 sequence (DNA): TGTGCCAGCAGAGCGGACCGGGGAGGAGATACGCAGTATTTT.

V and J are TRBV5-4 and TRBJ2-2, with D maybe TRBD2 (5 bases). Germline CDR1 is SGHNT and CDR2 is YYREEE (reference sequence). The CDR3 sequence is 13 residues long. V was pared by 6 bases and J by 3 bases, with 9 bases between. The CDR3 protein is CASTWGDTGELFF. The CDR3 DNA is TGTGCCAGCACCTGGGGAGACACCGGGGAGCTGTTTTTT.

The CDR3 is CASSLARDSPTYEQYF. The DNA of the CDR3 is TGCGCCAGCAGCTTGGCCCGGGACAGCCCCACCTACGAGCAGTACTTC. The chain is built from TRBV5-1 and TRBJ2-7, with 7 bases lining up with TRBD1. There are 16 residues in the CDR3. V shed 0 bases and J 2 bases; nucleotides not matched to a gene: 8. CDR1 and CDR2 (germline): SGHRS, YFSETQ.

This chain joins TRBV7-6 and TRBJ2-7; maybe TRBD2 (6 bases). Germline CDR1 and CDR2: SGHVS and FNYEAQ. Trimming removed 3 bases at V and 3 bases at J, with 12 bases between. The CDR3 extends over 14 amino acids. The CDR3 loop is CASSFGGSGYEQYF. The CDR3 region has the DNA TGTGCCAGCAGCTTCGGGGGAAGCGGCTACGAGCAGTACTTC.

The gene calls are TRBV9 and TRBJ2-7; D may correspond to TRBD1 or TRBD2 (5 bases each). Trimming cost V 1 base and J 5 bases, with 16 bases left between them. This CDR3 has 15 amino acids. Per the germline V gene, CDR1 is SGDLS and CDR2 is YYNGEE. CDR3: CASSVQGHHGDEQYF. The CDR3 coding sequence is TGTGCCAGCAGCGTACAGGGTCACCACGGGGACGAGCAGTACTTC. Filled out from reference TRBV9 and TRBJ2-7, the complete variable domain reads DSGVTQTPKHLITATGQRVTLRCSPRSGDLSVYWYQQSLDQGLQFLIQYYNGEERAKGNILERFSAQQFPDLHSELNLSSLELGDSALYFCASSVQGHHGDEQYFGPGTRLTVT.

The J gene is TRBJ2-6, the V gene TRBV6-2 or TRBV6-3; the D call may be TRBD1 or TRBD2 (5 bases each). Germline V gives CDR1 MNHEY, CDR2 SVGEGT. Trimming stripped 5 bases from V and 9 bases from J, with 8 bases between. CDR3 size: 12 residues. This CDR3 reads CASSRDGNVLTF. The CDR3 coding sequence is TGTGCCAGCAGTAGGGACGGCAACGTCCTGACTTTC.

V gene TRBV20-1 combines with J gene TRBJ2-5; D may match TRBD1 or TRBD2 (5 bases each). The CDR3 runs to 14 residues. CDR1 is DFQATT, CDR2 SNEGSKA, per germline (reference sequence). The ends were cut back, 6 bases at V and 5 bases at J, with 19 bases in the middle. CDR3 bases: TGCAGTGCCTATACATTGGGGGAACTCGAGACCCAGTACTTC. As protein: CSAYTLGELETQYF.

V and J are TRBV6-5 and TRBJ2-1; 10 bases match TRBD2. The CDR3 has 17 residues. The V gene's germline CDR1 is MNHEY and CDR2 SVGAGI. V was pared by 4 bases and J by 0 bases, with 6 bases of the junction left unmatched. The CDR3 nucleotides read TGTGCCAGCAGTTTCACTAGCGGGGAGAGCTCCTACAATGAGCAGTTCTTC. It codes for CASSFTSGESSYNEQFF.

The rearrangement joins TRBV20-1 to TRBJ2-2; tentatively, D is TRBD2 (5 bases). The CDR3 runs to 12 residues. Germline values: CDR1 DFQATT, CDR2 SNEGSKA (reference sequence). Trimming took 0 bases from V and 7 from J, leaving 6 bases between them. The CDR3 here is CSARDGSGELFF. The CDR3 nucleotides are TGCAGTGCTAGAGATGGGAGCGGGGAGCTGTTTTTT.